This T cell receptor (beta chain) was documented in a study of blood T cell repertoires in COVID-19. Only in-frame clones appear in the TCRdb table, and some are missing; sequencing was by immunoSEQ multiplex PCR. This sample has about 190,000 clones; around 90% occur once, and the top ten carry around 6.6%. The germline gives CDR1 SNHLY, CDR2 FYNNEI. The CDR3 is made up of 13 amino acids. The V end lost 8 bases, the J end lost 6 bases, and 16 bases lay between the germline ends. Sequenced input: peripheral blood. The chain employs TRBV2 and TRBJ2-5, with TRBD2 as a possible D gene (5 bases). The source is a man in his forties or fifties with acute or convalescent COVID-19. This chain's CDR3 is CASYPASRKTQYF. CDR3 DNA: TGTGCCAGCTATCCAGCTAGCAGGAAGACCCAGTACTTC. The full variable domain, with the rest looked up from reference TRBV2 and TRBJ2-5, is EPEVTQTPSHQVTQMGQEVILRCVPISNHLYFYWYRQILGQKVEFLVSFYNNEISEKSEIFDDQFSVERPDGSNFTLKIRSTKLEDSAMYFCASYPASRKTQYFGPGTRLLVL.